This TCR beta chain was observed in a study of T cells in Graves' hyperthyroidism and ophthalmopathy. Notes on this clonotype: The antigen remains undetermined.

CDR3 length: 14 amino acids. The V gene's germline CDR1 is LGHDT and CDR2 YNNKEL (reference sequence). V was trimmed by 0 bases and J by 0 bases, leaving 5 bases between them. Findings and limits, study-wide: Peripheral blood also featured most of the thyroid clonotypes expanded above 0.001.

Amplification targeted TCR beta CDR3 regions from RNA transcripts. Initially, a first-round RT-PCR of the TCR CDR3 employed the HTBI primer set. TCRdb reanalysed the multiplex PCR reads using MiXCR and keeps one entry per CDR3 protein. The sample has hundreds of thousands of distinct CDR3 sequences, roughly 22% seen once. The material sequenced was blood. V and J are TRBV3-1 and TRBJ1-2; no clear D. The source of this sequence is a woman aged 70-85 years with Graves' ophthalmopathy. As DNA, the CDR3 is TGTGCCAGCAGCCAAGATGTCCCTAACTATGGCTACACCTTC. It translates to CASSQDVPNYGYTF.